The 11 T cell receptor beta chains presented below share a single source sample, sequenced in a study of radiotherapy plus CTLA-4 blockade in lung cancer. Repertoires were generated with immunoSEQ multiplex PCR, while TCRdb's copy carries only in-frame clones and drops some. The table includes some 94,000 clones, about four fifths detected once. The specimen was peripheral blood, collected from a patient treated with radiotherapy plus ipilimumab. The receptors were gathered from a human donor with non-small cell lung cancer that progressed on radiotherapy plus ipilimumab.

This clone was seen just once. This rearrangement joins TRBV2 to TRBJ1-5, with TRBD1 matching 10 bases. The CDR3 totals 15 residues. Germline V gene lookup returns CDR1 SNHLY and CDR2 FYNNEI. V was pared by 7 bases and J by 3 bases, with 6 bases of the junction left unmatched. CDR3 loop: CASTWDRGNNQPQHF. The CDR3 DNA reads TGTGCCAGCACGTGGGACAGGGGTAACAATCAGCCCCAGCATTTT.

The chain links TRBV11-1 to TRBJ2-3; D is uncertain. The CDR3 is 17 amino acids. Germline CDR1 reads SGHAT; CDR2 reads FQDESV (reference sequence). Trimming took 3 bases from V and 5 from J, leaving 21 bases between them. CDR3 sequence (DNA): TGTGCCAGCAGCTTGCAAGAGGTACAGCCGGGCATAGATACGCAGTATTTT. It yields the protein CASSLQEVQPGIDTQYF. Full variable domain (rest looked up from reference TRBV11-1 and TRBJ2-3): EAEVAQSPRYKITEKSQAVAFWCDPISGHATLYWYRQILGQGPELLVQFQDESVVDDSQLPKDRFSAERLKGVDSTLKIQPAELGDSAMYLCASSLQEVQPGIDTQYFGPGTRLTVL.

The rearrangement joins TRBV19 to TRBJ2-5, with TRBD1 matching 7 bases. Germline V lookup: CDR1 LNHDA, CDR2 SQIVND (reference sequence). The CDR3 is made up of 14 amino acids. The trim removed 0 bases at V and 4 bases at J, leaving 2 bases unmatched. CDR3 coding DNA: TGTGCCAGTAGTATAGATAACAGGGGAGAGACCCAGTACTTC. Protein: CASSIDNRGETQYF. The full variable domain, with the rest looked up from reference TRBV19 and TRBJ2-5, is DGGITQSPKYLFRKEGQNVTLSCEQNLNHDAMYWYRQDPGQGLRLIYYSQIVNDFQKGDIAEGYSVSREKKESFPLTVTSAQKNPTAFYLCASSIDNRGETQYFGPGTRLLVL.

This clone was seen more than once but under ten times. Other DNA sequences of this sample code for an identical CDR3. The rearrangement joins TRBV19 to TRBJ2-3, with no clear D. V lost 4 bases and J 2 bases, leaving 7 bases between the germline ends. Germline CDR1 LNHDA, CDR2 SQIVND (reference sequence). The CDR3 contains 13 residues. CDR3 amino acids: CASSTRPTDTQYF. CDR3 coding DNA: TGTGCCAGTAGTACTAGACCCACAGATACGCAGTATTTT.

The chain couples TRBV6-6 to TRBJ1-4; 8 nucleotides agree with TRBD1. V lost 3 bases and J lost 4; bases outside the gene matches: 4. The CDR3 covers 15 residues. Germline lookup yields CDR1 MNHNY and CDR2 SVGAGI (reference sequence). The CDR3 loop reads CASSYRTGLNEKLFF. The CDR3 DNA is TGTGCCAGCAGTTATCGGACAGGGCTTAATGAAAAACTGTTTTTT.

This clone was seen a handful of times. Other DNA sequences in the sample encode the same CDR3. The V and J genes are TRBV4-2 and TRBJ2-3; 8 positions match TRBD2. The CDR3 contains 17 residues. J gave up 3 bases and V 0 bases, and 8 bases lay outside the gene matches. From germline, CDR1 is LGHNA and CDR2 YNFKEQ. DNA for the CDR3: TGTGCCAGCAGCCAAGACAGAGGGACTAGTGGGACAGATACGCAGTATTTT. Its translation: CASSQDRGTSGTDTQYF.

Concerning this clone itself: Distinct nucleotide sequences in the sample also encode this CDR3. The CDR3 reads CASSIPPGELFF. CDR3 coding DNA: TGTGCCAGTAGTATACCCCCCGGGGAGCTGTTTTTT. The V call is TRBV19, the J call TRBJ2-2; no definite D call. Germline CDR1 LNHDA, CDR2 SQIVND (reference sequence). The CDR3 runs 12 residues. Trimming stripped 2 bases from V and 6 bases from J, with 4 bases between.

The V gene is TRBV30, the J gene TRBJ2-2, with unresolved D. Trimming removed 3 bases at V and 6 bases at J, with 8 bases between. CDR3 length: 12 amino acids. Germline V CDR1 and CDR2: GTSNPN, SVGIG (reference sequence). The CDR3 protein is CAWRTESGELFF. In DNA, the CDR3 is TGTGCCTGGAGAACGGAGTCCGGGGAGCTGTTTTTT.

This chain joins TRBV5-8 and TRBJ2-3; unclear D gene. CDR3 length equals 15 residues. The V end lost 0 bases, the J end lost 0 bases, and 8 bases lay between the germline ends. Per germline, CDR1 SGHTS and CDR2 YDEGEE. The CDR3: CASSLGRLSTDTQYF. CDR3 nucleotide sequence: TGTGCCAGCAGCTTGGGACGGCTTAGCACAGATACGCAGTATTTT.

The chain is built from TRBV7-9 and TRBJ2-7; no definite D call. Germline V CDR1 and CDR2: SEHNR, FQNEAQ (reference sequence). CDR3 length equals 13 residues. V was trimmed by 2 bases and J by 4 bases, leaving 9 bases between them. The CDR3 loop reads CASSLNTFYEQYF. The CDR3 nucleotides read TGTGCCAGCAGCTTAAACACCTTTTACGAGCAGTACTTC.

J is TRBJ2-2 and V is TRBV20-1; D gene uncertain. Germline V CDR1 and CDR2: DFQATT, SNEGSKA (reference sequence). Trimming pared 0 bases from V and 6 bases from J, leaving 2 bases between. This CDR3 is 11 amino acids long. Here the CDR3 DNA reads TGCAGTGCTAGAGAAGCCGGGGAGCTGTTTTTT. It yields the protein CSAREAGELFF.